This T cell receptor (beta chain) was identified during a study of CD8+ T cells in alopecia areata. Study results and caveats: An increase in clonality over normal scalp was evident in lesional scalp, especially alopecia totalis/universalis.

cDNA serving as the sequencing template came from extracted, reverse transcribed RNA. Sequenced by immunoSEQ multiplex PCR; TCRdb stores in-frame clones only, minus some. The table has some 82,000 clones, just over 50% seen once. Of note for this clone: Its cognate antigen is unknown.

V was cut by 3 bases and J by 6 bases, with 12 bases left in between. The CDR3 is 14 amino acids. Germline V gives CDR1 MNHEY, CDR2 SMNVEV (reference sequence). Using a FACSAria, the CD4+ and CD8+ T cells were sorted from the PBMCs. The clonotype originates from a human donor with alopecia areata. The rearrangement joins TRBV27 to TRBJ2-1; maybe TRBD2 (7 bases). The specimen was NKG2D-high CD8+ T cells sorted from blood. CDR3 bases: TGTGCCAGCAGTTTTGGGGGGGGCGTCAATGAGCAGTTCTTC. This sequence encodes CASSFGGGVNEQFF.